This TCR beta chain is drawn from a study of post-analysis software for immune sequencing data. General study points: The study found significantly lower normalized Chao1 diversity in multiple sclerosis patients than in controls. Five or six TRBV segments were more frequent in patients than controls; TRBV5-6, TRBV5-1 and TRBV20-1 belonged to this group.

Trimming cost V 0 bases and J 1 base, with 8 bases left between them. CDR3 size: 15 residues. Germline V gene data show CDR1 as MNHEY and CDR2 as SVGEGT. This clonotype was observed a handful of times. Its antigen remains unidentified. Tagging with unique molecular identifiers was a feature of the TCR beta cDNA libraries. It was from roughly 1 to 10 million T cells that 500,000 or so cDNA molecules came. TCRdb processed the PCR reads anew with MiXCR; each CDR3 protein has one entry. The sample records about 540,000 distinct CDR3 sequences, around a third being singletons. The clonotype was recovered from a girl younger than 18 with multiple sclerosis. V is TRBV6-2 or TRBV6-3 and J is TRBJ2-3; D gene ambiguous. Specimen: blood. Here the CDR3 reads CASSYSSLGTDTQYF. In DNA form, the CDR3 reads TGTGCCAGCAGTTACTCCAGCTTAGGCACAGATACGCAGTATTTT.